The next 4 T cell receptor beta chains were all read from a single sample in a study of blood T cell repertoires in COVID-19. Using immunoSEQ multiplex PCR, the repertoire was profiled, and TCRdb retains in-frame clones only, with some absent. The data hold 200,000 to 250,000 clones, with about 86% observed a single time. Sequencing used peripheral blood. These receptors all come from a man in his fifties or sixties with active or convalescent COVID-19.

The chain recombines TRBV13 with TRBJ2-7; 8 nucleotides line up with TRBD2. Germline assignment: CDR1 PRHDT and CDR2 FYEKMQ (reference sequence). Trimming cost V 5 bases and J 3 bases; bases outside gene matches: 6. This CDR3 is 14 amino acids long. The CDR3 sequence is CASSPPGGGYEQYF. CDR3 in DNA: TGTGCCAGCAGCCCACCGGGAGGGGGCTACGAGCAGTACTTC.

The rearrangement links TRBV7-2 to TRBJ2-7, with D maybe TRBD2 (7 bases). The CDR3 has 15 amino acids. In germline, CDR1 is SGHTA, CDR2 FQGNSA. Trimming shortened V by 1 base and J by 2 bases, and 12 bases separated the two germline ends. The CDR3 sequence is CASSLGAGATYEQYF. CDR3 DNA sequence: TGTGCCAGCAGCTTAGGGGCGGGGGCCACCTACGAGCAGTACTTC.

This clone was seen just once. V is TRBV3-1 (or the pseudogene TRBV3-2) and J is TRBJ2-1; 7 positions match TRBD2. The germline gives CDR1 LGHDT, CDR2 YNNKEL (reference sequence). J lost 4 bases, V lost 7 bases, and 4 bases had no gene match. This CDR3 contains 13 residues. CDR3 sequence reads: CASKSSGYNEQFF. The CDR3, as DNA: TGTGCCAGCAAATCTAGCGGATACAATGAGCAGTTCTTC.

This sequence joins TRBV30 and TRBJ2-1; 11 nucleotides align to TRBD2. The CDR3 has 13 residues. V was clipped by 7 bases and J by 5 bases; unmatched bases: 4. CDR1 is GTSNPN, CDR2 SVGIG, per germline (reference sequence). The CDR3 protein is CAYTSGSNNEQFF. The CDR3 region has the DNA TGTGCCTACACTAGCGGGAGCAACAATGAGCAGTTCTTC.